Listed below are T cell receptor beta chains from one sample, sequenced in a study of blood T cells in healthy people across ages. TCRdb ran MiXCR on the 5' RACE reads and lists one entry per CDR3 protein. The sample lists fewer than 2,000,000 distinct CDR3 sequences; about 39% were seen once. Sequenced sample: blood. The origin of the receptors is a human donor in good health. Each CDR3 is given with its conserved first and last residue. A D gene is named only where the DNA matches it firmly. Size tells how often a clone was seen (once, few, many) or the class of an expanded clone, and some rows leave it out.

V gene	D gene	J gene	clone size	CDR3 protein	CDR3 DNA
TRBV4-3	.	TRBJ2-1	few	CASSQDVGGTNNEQFF	TGCGCCAGCAGCCAAGATGTGGGCGGGACCAACAATGAGCAGTTCTTC
TRBV11-2	TRBD1	TRBJ1-2	many	CASSRQGYGYTF	TGTGCCAGCAGTCGACAGGGCTATGGCTACACCTTC
TRBV20-1	.	TRBJ2-1	few	CSAKITGMQETQFF	TGCAGTGCAAAAATTACAGGAATGCAAGAGACCCAGTTCTTC
TRBV5-8	.	TRBJ2-2	once	CASSFRALPGELFF	TGTGCCAGCAGCTTTCGGGCTCTTCCCGGGGAGCTGTTTTTT
TRBV10-3	.	TRBJ2-5	.	CATARGQSMETQYF	TGTGCCACCGCGCGGGGGCAAAGTATGGAGACCCAGTACTTC
TRBV20-1	TRBD2	TRBJ2-1	.	CSARNGGAEQFF	TGCAGTGCTAGAAACGGGGGGGCTGAGCAGTTCTTC
TRBV14	.	TRBJ2-1	few	CASSQDLQGPYNEQFF	TGTGCCAGCAGCCAAGATCTCCAGGGGCCCTACAATGAGCAGTTCTTC
TRBV27	.	TRBJ1-2	.	CASSSSRMTGFHYGYTF	TGTGCCAGCAGCAGTTCCAGAATGACCGGGTTTCACTATGGCTACACCTTC
TRBV20-1	.	TRBJ2-7	.	CSARGPYSYEQYF	TGCAGTGCCCGGGGACCTTACTCCTACGAGCAGTACTTC
TRBV7-3	TRBD2	TRBJ2-1	once	CASGASGGNEQFF	TGTGCCAGCGGGGCTAGCGGGGGAAATGAGCAGTTCTTC
TRBV3-1	TRBD1	TRBJ1-6	.	CASRRDRQWGSPLHF	TGTGCCAGCAGAAGGGACAGGCAATGGGGTTCACCCCTCCACTTT
TRBV6-5	.	TRBJ2-5	.	CASSYARGHYNEQYF	TGTGCCAGCAGTTACGCCCGGGGCCACTACAATGAGCAGTACTTC
TRBV27	.	TRBJ1-2	few	CASLGEGGGYTF	TGTGCCAGCCTGGGGGAGGGTGGCGGCTACACCTTC
TRBV4-3	.	TRBJ1-1	many	CASSPSGYTEAFF	TGTGCCAGCAGCCCATCGGGATACACTGAAGCTTTCTTT
TRBV5-1	.	TRBJ1-1	.	CASTLGGGQNTEAFF	TGCGCCAGCACCCTGGGGGGTGGGCAAAACACTGAAGCTTTCTTT
TRBV29-1	.	TRBJ2-1	.	CSVEGFQLQFF	TGCAGCGTTGAAGGTTTTCAGTTGCAGTTCTTC
TRBV4-1	.	TRBJ2-1	.	CASSQPGRRTYNEQYF	TGCGCCAGCAGCCAACCAGGGCGAAGAACATACAATGAGCAATACTTC
TRBV7-9	TRBD1	TRBJ1-5	.	CASRLPGQGAYYNQPQHF	TGTGCCAGCAGATTACCGGGACAGGGGGCCTACTACAATCAGCCCCAGCATTTT
TRBV9	TRBD1	TRBJ2-2	.	CASGETGGWETGELFF	TGTGCCAGCGGCGAAACAGGGGGCTGGGAGACCGGGGAGCTGTTTTTT
TRBV24-1	.	TRBJ2-7	.	CATSAPGRQEQYF	TGTGCCACCAGTGCCCCGGGACGTCAAGAGCAGTACTTC
TRBV7-2	.	TRBJ2-7	few	CASSPYATDSREQYF	TGTGCCAGCAGCCCTTATGCAACGGACAGTCGTGAGCAGTACTTC
TRBV2	TRBD1	TRBJ1-2	once	CADNTGEGGYTF	TGTGCCGACAATACAGGGGAGGGTGGCTACACCTTC
TRBV5-1	TRBD1	TRBJ2-1	.	CASSLGQGHTEQFF	TGCGCCAGCAGCTTGGGACAGGGCCACACTGAGCAGTTCTTC
TRBV4-2	TRBD1	TRBJ1-2	.	CASSPSPGTGGYGYTF	TGTGCCAGCAGCCCCTCCCCCGGGACAGGGGGCTATGGCTACACCTTC
TRBV7-9	.	TRBJ1-2	.	CASSPARGANYGYTF	TGTGCCAGCAGCCCAGCCCGCGGGGCTAACTATGGCTACACCTTC
TRBV5-1	.	TRBJ2-4	few	CASSLSGQGAGEQYF	TGCGCCAGCAGCTTGTCGGGACAGGGAGCGGGGGAGCAGTACTTC
TRBV3-1	.	TRBJ2-3	.	CASRSSRDRDTDTQYF	TGTGCCAGCAGAAGCTCGCGGGACAGAGACACAGATACGCAGTATTTT
TRBV12-3/TRBV12-4	TRBD1	TRBJ1-6	.	CASSLAWTGFDSPLHF	TGTGCCAGCAGTTTAGCGTGGACAGGGTTCGATTCACCCCTCCACTTT
TRBV20-1	.	TRBJ2-7	many	CSATPRVAYEQYF	TGCAGTGCTACCCCCCGGGTTGCCTACGAGCAGTACTTC
TRBV24-1	TRBD2	TRBJ2-2	.	CATSDPPSGTNTRELFF	TGTGCCACCAGTGATCCACCTAGCGGGACGAACACCAGGGAGCTGTTTTTT
TRBV2	TRBD2	TRBJ2-5	few	CASSSGTTWETQYF	TGTGCCAGCAGTTCCGGGACTACCTGGGAGACCCAGTACTTC
TRBV27	TRBD1	TRBJ1-2	few	CASSLSWDSPGGYTF	TGTGCCAGCAGTTTAAGCTGGGACAGCCCGGGGGGCTACACCTTC
TRBV29-1	.	TRBJ1-2	many	CSVEDPGQYGGGYTF	TGCAGCGTTGAAGACCCCGGACAGTATGGGGGAGGCTACACCTTC
TRBV7-2	TRBD1	TRBJ2-7	few	CASSYRTGSPYEQYF	TGTGCCAGCAGCTATCGGACAGGGAGTCCCTACGAGCAGTACTTC
TRBV11-2	.	TRBJ2-3	few	CASSAIRAAGTDTQYF	TGTGCCAGCAGCGCGATCAGGGCCGCGGGCACAGATACGCAGTATTTT
TRBV5-6	TRBD1	TRBJ1-2	few	CASSSGQEIFNYGYTF	TGTGCCAGCAGCTCCGGACAGGAAATTTTCAACTATGGCTACACCTTC
TRBV7-2	TRBD2	TRBJ2-2	few	CASKRGLAGSGELFF	TGTGCCAGCAAGAGAGGGCTAGCGGGGTCCGGGGAGCTGTTTTTT
TRBV7-2	.	TRBJ2-5	few	CASSRSAGGTQYF	TGTGCCAGCAGCCGGTCCGCTGGGGGGACCCAGTACTTC
TRBV7-9	.	TRBJ1-2	few	CASSTPGMVTLYGYTF	TGTGCCAGCAGCACACCCGGGATGGTTACCCTCTATGGCTACACCTTC
TRBV7-2	.	TRBJ1-6	.	CASSQQAAGSPLHF	TGTGCCAGCAGCCAACAGGCCGCTGGTTCACCCCTCCACTTT
TRBV7-9	.	TRBJ1-1	.	CATSQGPNTEAFF	TGTGCCACCTCACAGGGCCCGAACACTGAAGCTTTCTTT
TRBV12-3/TRBV12-4	.	TRBJ2-1	.	CASRLRAYSYNEQFF	TGTGCCAGCCGCCTTCGGGCTTACTCCTACAATGAGCAGTTCTTC
TRBV29-1	.	TRBJ2-7	.	CSALSQNTYEQYF	TGCAGCGCCCTTTCCCAGAATACCTACGAGCAGTACTTC
TRBV24-1	.	TRBJ2-1	.	CATSVLGNEQFF	TGTGCCACCAGTGTATTGGGGAATGAGCAGTTCTTC
TRBV7-2	.	TRBJ2-4	.	CASSLEGVRRSVQYF	TGTGCCAGCAGCTTAGAAGGGGTACGGCGTAGTGTTCAGTACTTC
TRBV29-1	.	TRBJ2-7	.	CNVDSGQGRSYEQYF	TGCAACGTTGATTCGGGGCAGGGGCGCTCCTACGAGCAGTACTTC
TRBV6-6	TRBD1	TRBJ1-2	many	CASRGGQNYGYTF	TGTGCCAGCAGGGGGGGACAGAACTATGGCTACACCTTC
TRBV10-3	TRBD1	TRBJ1-1	.	CATMTGSGTEAFF	TGTGCCACCATGACAGGGTCGGGCACTGAAGCTTTCTTT
TRBV18	.	TRBJ2-3	.	CASSPQGKDTQYF	TGTGCCAGCTCACCACAGGGGAAAGATACGCAGTATTTT
TRBV6-6	.	TRBJ1-5	.	CASSTTGRQPQHF	TGTGCCAGCAGCACCACAGGGAGGCAGCCCCAGCATTTT
TRBV5-6	.	TRBJ2-3	.	CASSFLGKGSDTQYF	TGTGCCAGCAGCTTTTTAGGAAAAGGCTCAGATACGCAGTATTTT
TRBV29-1	.	TRBJ2-1	.	CSVEEVTGNEQFF	TGCAGCGTTGAAGAGGTCACAGGGAATGAGCAGTTCTTC
TRBV10-3	TRBD2	TRBJ2-5	.	CAISEGTRETQYF	TGTGCCATCAGTGAAGGGACTAGAGAGACCCAGTACTTC
TRBV7-2	.	TRBJ1-5	.	CASSFVGGVGQPQHF	TGTGCCAGCAGCTTCGTGGGGGGCGTGGGTCAGCCCCAGCATTTT